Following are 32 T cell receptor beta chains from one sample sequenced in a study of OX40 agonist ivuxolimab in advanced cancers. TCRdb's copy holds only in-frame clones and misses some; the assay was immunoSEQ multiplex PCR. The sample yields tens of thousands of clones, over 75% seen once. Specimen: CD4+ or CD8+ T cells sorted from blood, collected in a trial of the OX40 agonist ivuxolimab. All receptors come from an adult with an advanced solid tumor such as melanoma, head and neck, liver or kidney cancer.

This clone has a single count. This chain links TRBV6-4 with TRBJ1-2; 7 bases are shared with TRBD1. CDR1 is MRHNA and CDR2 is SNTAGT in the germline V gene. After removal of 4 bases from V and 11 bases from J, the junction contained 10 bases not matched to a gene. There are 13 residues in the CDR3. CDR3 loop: CASSVTTGAGYTF. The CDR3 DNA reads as TGTGCCAGCAGTGTAACCACAGGGGCGGGATACACCTTC.

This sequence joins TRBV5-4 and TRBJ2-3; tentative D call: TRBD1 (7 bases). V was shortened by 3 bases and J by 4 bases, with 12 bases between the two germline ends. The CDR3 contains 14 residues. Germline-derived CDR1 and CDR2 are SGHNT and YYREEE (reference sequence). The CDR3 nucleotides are TGTGCCAGCAGCTCCAGGGGGGTCGCAGATACGCAGTATTTT. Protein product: CASSSRGVADTQYF.

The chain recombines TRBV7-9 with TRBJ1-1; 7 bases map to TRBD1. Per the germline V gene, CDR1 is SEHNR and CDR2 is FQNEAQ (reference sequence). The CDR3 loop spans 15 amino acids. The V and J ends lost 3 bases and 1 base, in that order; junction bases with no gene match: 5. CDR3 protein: CASSFSGTANTEAFF. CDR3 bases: TGTGCCAGCAGCTTCTCCGGGACAGCGAACACTGAAGCTTTCTTT.

The CDR3 bases are TGTGCCAGCAGCTTAGCGGTGCAGCCTCTCGACTACAATGAGCAGTTCTTC. Protein: CASSLAVQPLDYNEQFF. The chain recombines TRBV7-6 with TRBJ2-1; D gene ambiguous. The V end lost 0 bases, the J end lost 3 bases, and 15 bases lay between the germline ends. From germline, CDR1 is SGHVS and CDR2 FNYEAQ. This CDR3 comprises 17 residues.

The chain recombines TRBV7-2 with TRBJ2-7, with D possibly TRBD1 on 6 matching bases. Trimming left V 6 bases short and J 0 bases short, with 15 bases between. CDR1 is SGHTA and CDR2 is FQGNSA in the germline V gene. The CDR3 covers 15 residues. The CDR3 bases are TGTGCCAGCAGACTCTCAGGGGAACGCTCCTACGAGCAGTACTTC. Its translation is CASRLSGERSYEQYF.

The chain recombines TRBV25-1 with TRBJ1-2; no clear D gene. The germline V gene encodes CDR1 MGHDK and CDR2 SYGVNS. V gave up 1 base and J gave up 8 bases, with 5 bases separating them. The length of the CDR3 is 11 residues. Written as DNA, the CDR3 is TGTGCCAGCAGTGAATTTGAGGGCTACACCTTC. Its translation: CASSEFEGYTF.

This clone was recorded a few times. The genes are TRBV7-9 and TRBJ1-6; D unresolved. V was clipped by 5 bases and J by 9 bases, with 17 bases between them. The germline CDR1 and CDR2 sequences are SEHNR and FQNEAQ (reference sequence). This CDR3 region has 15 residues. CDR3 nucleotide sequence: TGTGCCAGCAGCCCCCTCGAGATCGGAGGTTCACCCCTCCACTTT. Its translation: CASSPLEIGGSPLHF. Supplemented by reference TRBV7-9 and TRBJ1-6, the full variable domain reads DTGVSQNPRHKITKRGQNVTFRCDPISEHNRLYWYRQTLGQGPEFLTYFQNEAQLEKSRLLSDRFSAERPKGSFSTLEIQRTEQGDSAMYLCASSPLEIGGSPLHFGNGTRLTVT.

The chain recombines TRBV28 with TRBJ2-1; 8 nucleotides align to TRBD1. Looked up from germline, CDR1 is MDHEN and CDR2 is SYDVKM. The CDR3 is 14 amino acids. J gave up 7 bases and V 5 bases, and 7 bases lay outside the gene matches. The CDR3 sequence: CASSIGQGRNEQFF. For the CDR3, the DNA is TGTGCCAGCAGTATTGGACAGGGTAGGAATGAGCAGTTCTTC. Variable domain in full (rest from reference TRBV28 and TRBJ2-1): DVKVTQSSRYLVKRTGEKVFLECVQDMDHENMFWYRQDPGLGLRLIYFSYDVKMKEKGDIPEGYSVSREKKERFSLILESASTNQTSMYLCASSIGQGRNEQFFGPGTRLTVL.

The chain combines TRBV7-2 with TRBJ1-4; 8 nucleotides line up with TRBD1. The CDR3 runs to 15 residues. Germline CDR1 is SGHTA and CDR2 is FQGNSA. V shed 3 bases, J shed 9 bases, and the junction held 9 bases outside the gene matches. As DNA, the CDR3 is TGTGCCAGCAGCTTCATGACAGGGGATCGGAAAAAACTGTTTTTT. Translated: CASSFMTGDRKKLFF.

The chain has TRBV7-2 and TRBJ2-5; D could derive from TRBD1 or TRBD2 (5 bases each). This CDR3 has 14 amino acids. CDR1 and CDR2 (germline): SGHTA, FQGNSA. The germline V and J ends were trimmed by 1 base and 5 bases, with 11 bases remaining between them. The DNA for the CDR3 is TGTGCCAGCAGCTTAGTGTCGGGGCGGGAGACCCAGTACTTC. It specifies CASSLVSGRETQYF.

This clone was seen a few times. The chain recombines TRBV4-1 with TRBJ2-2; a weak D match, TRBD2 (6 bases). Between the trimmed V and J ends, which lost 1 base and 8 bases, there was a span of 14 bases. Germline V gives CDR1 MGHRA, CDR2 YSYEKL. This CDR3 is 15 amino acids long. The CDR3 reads CASSQVRGRDGELFF. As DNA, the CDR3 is TGCGCCAGCAGCCAAGTGCGGGGCCGGGATGGGGAGCTGTTTTTT.

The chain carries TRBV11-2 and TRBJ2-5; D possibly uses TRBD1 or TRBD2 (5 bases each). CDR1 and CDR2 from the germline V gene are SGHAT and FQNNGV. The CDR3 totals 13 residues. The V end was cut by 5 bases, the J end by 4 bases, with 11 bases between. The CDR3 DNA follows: TGTGCCAGCAGCCGGGGCTTGACAGAGACCCAGTACTTC. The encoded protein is CASSRGLTETQYF.

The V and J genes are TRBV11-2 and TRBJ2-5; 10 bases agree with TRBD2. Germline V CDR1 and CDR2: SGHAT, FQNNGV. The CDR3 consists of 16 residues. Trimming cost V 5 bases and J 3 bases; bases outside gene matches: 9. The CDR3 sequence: CASSISLAGLKETQYF. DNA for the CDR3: TGTGCCAGCAGCATATCACTAGCGGGGTTAAAAGAGACCCAGTACTTC.

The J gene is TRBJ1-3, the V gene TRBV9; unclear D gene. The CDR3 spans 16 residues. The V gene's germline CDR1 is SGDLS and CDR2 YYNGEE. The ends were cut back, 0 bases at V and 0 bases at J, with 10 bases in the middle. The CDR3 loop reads CASSVGAGGSGNTIYF. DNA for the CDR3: TGTGCCAGCAGCGTAGGGGCGGGAGGCTCTGGAAACACCATATATTTT.

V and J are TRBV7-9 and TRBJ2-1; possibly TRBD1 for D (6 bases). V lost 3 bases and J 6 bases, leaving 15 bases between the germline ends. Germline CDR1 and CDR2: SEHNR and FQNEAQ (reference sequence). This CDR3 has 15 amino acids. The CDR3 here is CASSFGQGSGNEQFF. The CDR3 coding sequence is TGTGCCAGCAGCTTCGGGCAGGGGTCGGGCAATGAGCAGTTCTTC.

The CDR3 nucleotides are TGTGCCAGCAGCTACCGAGAAGCAACTAATGAAAAACTGTTTTTT. Protein: CASSYREATNEKLFF. V is TRBV7-9 and J is TRBJ1-4; D gene ambiguous. The CDR3 contains 15 residues. CDR1 SEHNR and CDR2 FQNEAQ come from the germline V gene (reference sequence). The V and J ends lost 4 bases and 0 bases respectively, with 9 bases between them.

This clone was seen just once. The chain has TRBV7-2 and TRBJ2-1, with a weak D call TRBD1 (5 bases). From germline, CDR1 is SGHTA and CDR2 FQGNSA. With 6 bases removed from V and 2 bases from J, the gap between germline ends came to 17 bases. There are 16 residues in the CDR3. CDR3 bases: TGTGCCAGCAGACCCCCTGGTAGGGGCGCCTACAATGAGCAGTTCTTC. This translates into CASRPPGRGAYNEQFF.

The CDR3 here is CASSYQEVYTEAFF. CDR3 bases: TGTGCCAGCAGTTACCAAGAAGTCTACACTGAAGCTTTCTTT. The chain couples TRBV6-6 to TRBJ1-1, with D hard to call. The CDR3 sequence is 14 residues long. The germline CDR1 and CDR2 sequences are MNHNY and SVGAGI (reference sequence). Trimming cost V 2 bases and J 3 bases, with 10 bases left between them.

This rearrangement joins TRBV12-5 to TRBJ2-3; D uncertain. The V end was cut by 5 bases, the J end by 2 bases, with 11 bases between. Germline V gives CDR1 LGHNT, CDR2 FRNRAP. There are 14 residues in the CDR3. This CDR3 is CASGLGRLTDTQYF. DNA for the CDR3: TGTGCTAGTGGTCTCGGCAGGCTCACAGATACGCAGTATTTT. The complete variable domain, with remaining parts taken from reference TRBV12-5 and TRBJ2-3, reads DARVTQTPRHKVTEMGQEVTMRCQPILGHNTVFWYRQTMMQGLELLAYFRNRAPLDDSGMPKDRFSAEMPDATLATLKIQPSEPRDSAVYFCASGLGRLTDTQYFGPGTRLTVL.

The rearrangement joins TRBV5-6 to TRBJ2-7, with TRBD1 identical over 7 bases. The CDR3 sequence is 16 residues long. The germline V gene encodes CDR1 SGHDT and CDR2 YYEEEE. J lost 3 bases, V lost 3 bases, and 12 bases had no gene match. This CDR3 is CASSSTLGTAVYEQYF. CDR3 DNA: TGTGCCAGCAGCTCCACCCTCGGGACAGCTGTCTACGAGCAGTACTTC.

The CDR3 DNA reads as TGTGCCAGCAGTGAAGGTGGGGCGGGTGAAAAACTGTTTTTT. Translated, it gives CASSEGGAGEKLFF. The J gene is TRBJ1-4, the V gene TRBV6-1; tentatively, D is TRBD1 (5 bases). The CDR3 covers 14 residues. Between the trimmed V and J ends, which lost 1 base and 7 bases, there was a span of 10 bases. Germline-derived CDR1 and CDR2 are MNHNS and SASEGT.

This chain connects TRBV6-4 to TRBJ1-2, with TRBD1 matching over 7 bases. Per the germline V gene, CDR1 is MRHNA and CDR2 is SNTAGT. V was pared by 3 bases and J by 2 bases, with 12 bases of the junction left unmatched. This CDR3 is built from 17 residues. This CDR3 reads CASSESGLVGGNYGYTF. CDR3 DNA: TGTGCCAGCAGTGAATCGGGCCTAGTAGGGGGCAACTATGGCTACACCTTC.

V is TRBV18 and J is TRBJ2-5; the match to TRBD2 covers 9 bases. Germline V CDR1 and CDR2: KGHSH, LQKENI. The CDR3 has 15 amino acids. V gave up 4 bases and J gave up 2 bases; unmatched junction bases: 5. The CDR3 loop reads CASSRASGAQETQYF. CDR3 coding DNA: TGTGCCAGCTCACGGGCTAGCGGGGCGCAAGAGACCCAGTACTTC.

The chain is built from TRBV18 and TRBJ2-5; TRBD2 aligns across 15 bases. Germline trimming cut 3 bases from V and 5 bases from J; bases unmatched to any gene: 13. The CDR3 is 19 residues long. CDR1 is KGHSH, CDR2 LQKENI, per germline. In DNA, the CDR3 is TGTGCCAGCTCACCCTGGACTAGCGGGGGGGCCGGTGGCAGGGAGACCCAGTACTTC. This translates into CASSPWTSGGAGGRETQYF.

In DNA, the CDR3 is TGCGCCAGCAGCCAAGACGACAGCGTCTATGGCTACACCTTC. Its translation is CASSQDDSVYGYTF. The V gene is TRBV4-3, the J gene TRBJ1-2; weak D call: TRBD1 (5 bases). Trimming removed 0 bases at V and 4 bases at J, with 9 bases between. This CDR3 contains 14 residues. Germline V gene sequence: CDR1 LGHNA, CDR2 YSLEER.

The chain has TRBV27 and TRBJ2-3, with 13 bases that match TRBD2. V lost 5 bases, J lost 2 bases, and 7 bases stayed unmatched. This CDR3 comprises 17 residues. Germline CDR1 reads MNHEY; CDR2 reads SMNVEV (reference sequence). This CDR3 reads CASSGRLAGGTTDTQYF. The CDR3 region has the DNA TGTGCCAGCAGTGGGCGACTAGCGGGGGGTACCACAGATACGCAGTATTTT.

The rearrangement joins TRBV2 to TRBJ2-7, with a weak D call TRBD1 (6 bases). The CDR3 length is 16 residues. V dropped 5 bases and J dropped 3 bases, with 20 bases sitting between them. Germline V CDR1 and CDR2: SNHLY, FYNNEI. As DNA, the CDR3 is TGTGCCAGCAGTCCCCACCGGGACAAAGGAGGCTACGAGCAGTACTTC. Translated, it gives CASSPHRDKGGYEQYF.

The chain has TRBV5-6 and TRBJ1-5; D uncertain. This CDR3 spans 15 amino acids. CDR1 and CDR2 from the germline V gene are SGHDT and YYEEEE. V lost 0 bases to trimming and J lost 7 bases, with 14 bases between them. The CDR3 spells CASSLASLLDQPQHF. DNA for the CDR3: TGTGCCAGCAGCTTGGCCTCCCTCCTCGACCAGCCCCAGCATTTT. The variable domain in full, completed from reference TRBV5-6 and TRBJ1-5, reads DAGVTQSPTHLIKTRGQQVTLRCSPKSGHDTVSWYQQALGQGPQFIFQYYEEEERQRGNFPDRFSGHQFPNYSSELNVNALLLGDSALYLCASSLASLLDQPQHFGDGTRLSIL.

Written as DNA, the CDR3 is TGTGCCATCAGTGATCAACCACAGAATTCACCCCTCCACTTT. It yields the protein CAISDQPQNSPLHF. The chain couples TRBV10-3 to TRBJ1-6; D is undetermined. Trimming removed 3 bases at V and 7 bases at J, with 10 bases between. Germline V CDR1 and CDR2: ENHRY, SYGVKD. The CDR3 loop spans 14 amino acids.

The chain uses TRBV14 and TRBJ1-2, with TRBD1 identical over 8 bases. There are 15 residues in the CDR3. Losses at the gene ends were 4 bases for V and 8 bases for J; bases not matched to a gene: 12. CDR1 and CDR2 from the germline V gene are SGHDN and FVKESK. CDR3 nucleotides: TGTGCCAGCAGCCGTCAATACGGACAGGGAGGAGGCTACACCTTC. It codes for CASSRQYGQGGGYTF.

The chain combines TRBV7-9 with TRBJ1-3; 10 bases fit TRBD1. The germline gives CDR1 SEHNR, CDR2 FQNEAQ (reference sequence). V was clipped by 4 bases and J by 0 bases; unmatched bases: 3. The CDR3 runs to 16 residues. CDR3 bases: TGTGCCAGCAGCTCGACAGGGGGCAACTCTGGAAACACCATATATTTT. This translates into CASSSTGGNSGNTIYF.

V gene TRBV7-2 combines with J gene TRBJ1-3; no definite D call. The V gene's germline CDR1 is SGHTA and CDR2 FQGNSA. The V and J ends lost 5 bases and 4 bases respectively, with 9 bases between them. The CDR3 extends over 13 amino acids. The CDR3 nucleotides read TGTGCCAGCAGCACCTCGCAGGGAAACACCATATATTTT. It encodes CASSTSQGNTIYF. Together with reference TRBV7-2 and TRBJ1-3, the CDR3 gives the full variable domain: GAGVSQSPSNKVTEKGKDVELRCDPISGHTALYWYRQSLGQGLEFLIYFQGNSAPDKSGLPSDRFSAERTGGSVSTLTIQRTQQEDSAVYLCASSTSQGNTIYFGEGSWLTVV.